This T cell receptor (beta chain) was obtained from a study of a mutant IDH1 vaccine in newly diagnosed glioma. Study-wide background: Treated patients comprised 62.5% males and about 40% females, mean age about 43 years. Former treatment meant radiotherapy, temozolomide, or both; the majority had gotten both.

Time point here: week 5, during vaccination. Topical imiquimod was applied with each vaccine dose, which held 300 ug of mutant IDH1 20-mer peptide. Measured with immunoSEQ multiplex PCR; TCRdb has only the in-frame clones, and not every one. The sample has some 36,000 clones; roughly 76% are singletons. This clone was recorded a few times. Its antigen is as yet unknown. This TCR derives from a man aged 45 to 65 with glioma. The specimen comprised PBMCs, sampled from a glioma patient whose treatment included an IDH1 peptide vaccine.

DNA for the CDR3: TGTGCCAGCAGCTTACCGGGAACTGAAGCTTTCTTT. Protein: CASSLPGTEAFF. The rearrangement joins TRBV11-2 to TRBJ1-1; the D is unclear. The V gene lost 2 bases and the J gene lost 5 bases, with 6 bases spanning the gap. The length of the CDR3 is 12 residues. Germline V gives CDR1 SGHAT, CDR2 FQNNGV.